This T cell receptor (beta chain) was captured by sequencing in a study of shared T cell receptors in the human thymus. Profiling relied on immunoSEQ multiplex PCR, and the TCRdb table lists in-frame clones only, not all of them. The sample records 720,000 or so clones, 80% to 90% being singletons. Looked up from germline, CDR1 is MDHEN and CDR2 is SYDVKM. The CDR3 sequence is 20 residues long. V was clipped by 6 bases and J by 0 bases; unmatched bases: 17. These same records also appear under a second study, on human thymus T cells. This second study says: Resections removed during corrective heart surgery provided the thymus tissue used. There appeared to be biased usage of V and J genes in thymic and blood repertoires.

Sequencing input: thymocytes. The rearrangement joins TRBV28 to TRBJ2-6; 7 positions match TRBD1. This sequence originates from a girl under two years old with a congenital heart defect. CDR3 nucleotides: TGTGCCAGCAGCACCACCCGACCGGGACAGTCTTACTCTGGGGCCAACGTCCTGACTTTC. This codes for CASSTTRPGQSYSGANVLTF.